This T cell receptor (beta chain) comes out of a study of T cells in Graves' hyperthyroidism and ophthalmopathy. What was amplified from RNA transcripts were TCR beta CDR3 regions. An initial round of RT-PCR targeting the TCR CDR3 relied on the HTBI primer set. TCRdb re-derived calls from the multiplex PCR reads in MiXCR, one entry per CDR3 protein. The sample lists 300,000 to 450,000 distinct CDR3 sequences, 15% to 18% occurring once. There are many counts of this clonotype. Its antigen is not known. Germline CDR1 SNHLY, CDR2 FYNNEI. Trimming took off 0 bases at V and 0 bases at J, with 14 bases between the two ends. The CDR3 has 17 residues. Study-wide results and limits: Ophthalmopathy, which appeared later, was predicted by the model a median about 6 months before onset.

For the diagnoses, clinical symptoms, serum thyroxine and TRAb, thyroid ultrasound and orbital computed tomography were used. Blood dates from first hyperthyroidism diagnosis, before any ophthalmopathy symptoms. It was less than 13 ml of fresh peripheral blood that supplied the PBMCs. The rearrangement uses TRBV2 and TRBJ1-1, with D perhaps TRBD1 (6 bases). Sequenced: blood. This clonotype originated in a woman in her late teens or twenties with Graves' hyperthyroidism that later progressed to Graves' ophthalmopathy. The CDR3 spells CASSEARGAAMNTEAFF. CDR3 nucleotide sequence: TGTGCCAGCAGTGAAGCGAGGGGGGCAGCAATGAACACTGAAGCTTTCTTT.